This passage covers 30 T cell receptor beta chains from one sample sequenced in a study of OX40 agonist ivuxolimab in advanced cancers. Clones were sequenced by immunoSEQ multiplex PCR, and TCRdb holds only the in-frame ones, with some missing. The sample shows roughly 37,000 clones, about 79% of them seen only once. Sequences were derived from CD4+ or CD8+ T cells sorted from blood, sampled in a trial of the OX40 agonist ivuxolimab. All receptors come from an adult with an advanced solid tumor such as melanoma, head and neck, liver or kidney cancer.

This chain joins TRBV30 and TRBJ1-6; D is uncertain. CDR1 GTSNPN and CDR2 SVGIG come from the germline V gene (reference sequence). The V end lost 3 bases, the J end lost 5 bases, and 14 bases lay between the germline ends. This CDR3 is 15 amino acids long. The CDR3 sequence: CAWRGSGINNSPLHF. The CDR3, as DNA: TGTGCCTGGAGAGGCAGCGGGATAAATAATTCACCCCTCCACTTT.

The chain carries TRBV6-1 and TRBJ2-3; D is unresolved. Trimming took off 2 bases at V and 0 bases at J, with 6 bases between the two ends. The CDR3 runs 14 residues. Germline CDR1 and CDR2: MNHNS and SASEGT. CDR3 loop: CASSEYYSTDTQYF. The CDR3 bases are TGTGCCAGCAGTGAATACTATAGCACAGATACGCAGTATTTT.

The chain recombines TRBV7-2 with TRBJ1-4; D unclear. The CDR3 is 15 amino acids. The germline V gene has CDR1 SGHTA and CDR2 FQGNSA. V lost 1 base and J 4 bases, leaving 10 bases between the germline ends. This chain's CDR3 is CASSLVRAVNEKLFF. Here the CDR3 DNA reads TGTGCCAGCAGCTTAGTTCGGGCGGTTAATGAAAAACTGTTTTTT.

This clone has a count of ten or more. The rearrangement uses TRBV28 and TRBJ1-2; 7 positions agree with TRBD1. The CDR3 length is 16 residues. Looked up from germline, CDR1 is MDHEN and CDR2 is SYDVKM. V lost 6 bases and J lost 4; bases outside the gene matches: 14. The CDR3 spells CASSFSRTGGSYGYTF. The CDR3 DNA is TGTGCCAGCAGCTTCTCCCGGACAGGAGGCTCCTATGGCTACACCTTC.

The chain recombines TRBV4-2 with TRBJ1-3; D perhaps matches TRBD1 (5 bases). The CDR3 extends over 17 amino acids. Germline CDR1 is LGHNA and CDR2 is YNFKEQ. V gave up 4 bases and J gave up 1 base, with 17 bases separating them. CDR3 nucleotide sequence: TGTGCCAGCAGCCGGCAGGGCGGGGGTTCATCTGGAAACACCATATATTTT. This sequence encodes CASSRQGGGSSGNTIYF.

The chain couples TRBV2 to TRBJ1-1, with D maybe TRBD1 (6 bases). Germline CDR1 reads SNHLY; CDR2 reads FYNNEI. The CDR3 has 13 residues. The V end lost 4 bases, the J end lost 3 bases, and 9 bases lay between the germline ends. As DNA, the CDR3 is TGTGCCAGCAGTGTGACAGGATACACTGAAGCTTTCTTT. Its protein product is CASSVTGYTEAFF.

This clone was detected once. This chain joins TRBV4-2 and TRBJ1-2, with TRBD1 identical over 7 bases. Looked up from germline, CDR1 is LGHNA and CDR2 is YNFKEQ. J lost 4 bases, V lost 5 bases, and 10 bases had no gene match. This CDR3 spans 15 amino acids. CDR3 DNA: TGTGCCAGCAGCTTGGCCGACAGGGTATTCTATGGCTACACCTTC. Translated, it gives CASSLADRVFYGYTF.

The chain joins TRBV7-6 to TRBJ1-1; D remains unclear. CDR3 length equals 15 residues. The germline V and J ends were trimmed by 5 bases and 1 base, with 14 bases remaining between them. The germline V gene encodes CDR1 SGHVS and CDR2 FNYEAQ. CDR3 sequence: CASSPTANRNTEAFF. Here the CDR3 DNA reads TGTGCCAGCAGCCCGACTGCGAATAGGAACACTGAAGCTTTCTTT.

This rearrangement joins TRBV9 to TRBJ2-3; 7 nucleotides line up with TRBD1. Per the germline V gene, CDR1 is SGDLS and CDR2 is YYNGEE. The CDR3 totals 16 residues. V lost 0 bases, J lost 0 bases, and 4 bases stayed unmatched. The CDR3 reads CASSVGDRTSTDTQYF. The CDR3 DNA reads TGTGCCAGCAGCGTAGGGGACAGAACTAGCACAGATACGCAGTATTTT.

Judged by abundance, this clone is medium-sized. The J gene is TRBJ2-1, the V gene TRBV9; 7 bases agree with TRBD1. The trim removed 4 bases at V and 4 bases at J, leaving 8 bases unmatched. Germline V CDR1 and CDR2: SGDLS, YYNGEE. This CDR3 has 15 amino acids. The CDR3 spells CASSPYRTGYNEQFF. The DNA for the CDR3 is TGTGCCAGCAGCCCCTACCGGACAGGTTACAATGAGCAGTTCTTC.

The rearrangement uses TRBV6-5 and TRBJ2-5; D not certain. The CDR3 runs 13 residues. CDR1 and CDR2 from the germline V gene are MNHEY and SVGAGI. Trimming shortened V by 6 bases and J by 1 base, and 9 bases separated the two germline ends. The DNA of the CDR3 is TGTGCCAGCAGGAGGACGGTCCAAGAGACCCAGTACTTC. It specifies CASRRTVQETQYF.

The chain recombines TRBV6-5 with TRBJ1-4; D might be TRBD1 (6 bases). The ends were cut back, 3 bases at V and 10 bases at J, with 15 bases in the middle. Germline values: CDR1 MNHEY, CDR2 SVGAGI. The CDR3 runs to 14 residues. The CDR3 bases are TGTGCCAGCAGTTATTTTGGGGGCGAAGGAAAACTGTTTTTT. Encoded protein: CASSYFGGEGKLFF.

V gene TRBV21-1 combines with J gene TRBJ2-2; TRBD1 was called by the table and not checked on the DNA. TRBV21-1 is marked as a pseudogene. This CDR3 has 15 residues. CDR3 sequence reads: CASSKGHSNTGELFF. CDR3 sequence (DNA): TGTGCCAGCAGCAAGGGACATTCCAACACCGGGGAGCTGTTTTTT.

J is TRBJ2-1 and V is TRBV6-5; D is ambiguous. This CDR3 is built from 15 residues. V gave up 7 bases and J gave up 4 bases, with 17 bases separating them. In germline, CDR1 is MNHEY, CDR2 SVGAGI. This CDR3 reads CASKSGSSPYNEQFF. CDR3 nucleotide sequence: TGTGCCAGCAAGTCCGGATCTTCCCCTTACAATGAGCAGTTCTTC.

The chain employs TRBV5-4 and TRBJ2-7, with 12 positions matching TRBD1. CDR1 is SGHNT, CDR2 YYREEE, per germline (reference sequence). The V gene end was trimmed by 6 bases and the J gene end by 5 bases; junction bases not matched to a gene: 9. This CDR3 is 15 amino acids long. The CDR3 sequence is CASTVGGQGAHEQYF. CDR3 sequence (DNA): TGTGCCAGCACCGTTGGGGGACAGGGGGCCCACGAGCAGTACTTC. The whole variable domain, remainder taken from reference TRBV5-4 and TRBJ2-7, is ETGVTQSPTHLIKTRGQQVTLRCSSQSGHNTVSWYQQALGQGPQFIFQYYREEENGRGNFPPRFSGLQFPNYSSELNVNALELDDSALYLCASTVGGQGAHEQYFGPGTRLTVT.

The chain has TRBV5-1 and TRBJ2-7; D not certain. CDR1 is SGHRS and CDR2 is YFSETQ in the germline V gene. V lost 0 bases and J lost 3, with 13 bases in between. The CDR3 is 15 amino acids. CDR3 nucleotides: TGCGCCAGCAGCTTGGAGGCAGGACCTTTCTACGAGCAGTACGTC. Its translation is CASSLEAGPFYEQYV.

CDR3 nucleotides: TGTGCCAGCAGACGGACTTTTGATGGCTACGAGCAGTACGTC. As protein: CASRRTFDGYEQYV. The chain is built from TRBV6-5 and TRBJ2-7; perhaps TRBD2 as D (5 bases). Deletions cut 6 bases from V and 3 bases from J, with 15 bases between. Germline CDR1 MNHEY, CDR2 SVGAGI. The CDR3 is 14 residues long.

The rearrangement links TRBV2 to TRBJ1-3; no definite D call. CDR3 length equals 14 residues. In germline, CDR1 is SNHLY, CDR2 FYNNEI. V was trimmed by 3 bases and J by 4 bases, leaving 10 bases between them. The CDR3 reads CASSESSRGNTIYF. The CDR3 coding sequence is TGTGCCAGCAGTGAGTCGTCTAGGGGAAACACCATATATTTT.

This clone was seen once. The rearrangement joins TRBV28 to TRBJ1-5; 9 positions agree with TRBD1. The V and J ends lost 5 bases and 6 bases, in that order; junction bases with no gene match: 11. CDR1 MDHEN and CDR2 SYDVKM come from the germline V gene. This CDR3 region has 16 residues. Here the CDR3 reads CASSPPPGQGGQPQHF. In nucleotides, the CDR3 is TGTGCCAGCAGTCCCCCCCCGGGACAGGGAGGTCAGCCCCAGCATTTT.

This clone occurred once. V usage is TRBV19 and J usage is TRBJ2-7; 10 positions agree with TRBD2. The CDR3 sequence is 14 residues long. The V and J ends lost 4 bases and 3 bases, in that order; junction bases with no gene match: 3. Germline V gene data show CDR1 as LNHDA and CDR2 as SQIVND (reference sequence). CDR3 amino acids: CASSNQRGGYEQYF. CDR3 DNA sequence: TGTGCCAGTAGTAACCAGCGGGGGGGCTACGAGCAGTACTTC.

J is TRBJ1-5 and V is TRBV2; D is unresolved. CDR1 is SNHLY and CDR2 is FYNNEI in the germline V gene. V lost 7 bases and J lost 2, with 18 bases in between. The CDR3 spans 16 residues. The CDR3 coding sequence is TGTGCCAGCAACTCAGGAGGGAGAAGTGGCAATCAGCCCCAGCATTTT. It specifies CASNSGGRSGNQPQHF.

The chain carries TRBV5-1 and TRBJ2-6; D not certain. This CDR3 comprises 15 residues. Per the germline V gene, CDR1 is SGHRS and CDR2 is YFSETQ. Trimming pared 0 bases from V and 4 bases from J, leaving 8 bases between. The CDR3 bases are TGCGCCAGCAGCTTGGAGGGCTACGGGGCCAACGTCCTGACTTTC. It encodes CASSLEGYGANVLTF.

The chain has TRBV12-5 and TRBJ2-2; D is unclear. The length of the CDR3 is 15 residues. Germline V gene data show CDR1 as LGHNT and CDR2 as FRNRAP. Trimming left V 1 base short and J 0 bases short, with 6 bases between. This CDR3 is CASGLGVSNTGELFF. CDR3 coding DNA: TGTGCTAGTGGTTTGGGTGTTTCGAACACCGGGGAGCTGTTTTTT.

This chain uses TRBV7-6 with TRBJ1-6; a weak D match, TRBD1 (5 bases). This CDR3 has 15 residues. Germline loops: CDR1 SGHVS, CDR2 FNYEAQ. V gave up 1 base and J gave up 7 bases, with 11 bases separating them. CDR3 amino acids: CASSLETGPNSPLHF. The CDR3, as DNA: TGTGCCAGCAGCTTAGAAACAGGACCAAATTCACCCCTCCACTTT.

For this clone: One end of the junction does not line up with germline, which may come from a read error. The chain carries TRBV6-5 and TRBJ1-2; 8 positions match TRBD1. CDR3 size: 13 residues. Per the germline V gene, CDR1 is MNHEY and CDR2 is SVGAGI. CDR3 nucleotide sequence: TGTGCCAGCAGGGCAGGGGGCAACTCTGGCTACACCTTC. It is translated as CASRAGGNSGYTF.

The chain couples TRBV19 to TRBJ1-5; TRBD1 might be the D (6 bases). The germline CDR1 and CDR2 sequences are LNHDA and SQIVND (reference sequence). With 2 bases removed from V and 6 bases from J, the gap between germline ends came to 17 bases. This CDR3 spans 16 amino acids. CDR3: CASSIRTTGQTQPQHF. CDR3 DNA sequence: TGTGCCAGTAGTATACGAACAACAGGGCAGACTCAGCCCCAGCATTTT. Drawing the rest from reference TRBV19 and TRBJ1-5, the complete variable domain is DGGITQSPKYLFRKEGQNVTLSCEQNLNHDAMYWYRQDPGQGLRLIYYSQIVNDFQKGDIAEGYSVSREKKESFPLTVTSAQKNPTAFYLCASSIRTTGQTQPQHFGDGTRLSIL.

This chain links TRBV30 with TRBJ1-6; no definite D call. This CDR3 has 14 amino acids. Trimming stripped 4 bases from V and 2 bases from J, with 9 bases between. Germline values: CDR1 GTSNPN, CDR2 SVGIG (reference sequence). Here the CDR3 DNA reads TGTGCCTGGACTGGGGAGGCCTATAATTCACCCCTCCACTTT. This codes for CAWTGEAYNSPLHF.

This clone was counted only a few times. The rearrangement uses TRBV2 and TRBJ2-1; 10 bases are a match to TRBD1. The CDR3 totals 13 residues. Germline trimming cut 7 bases from V and 8 bases from J; bases unmatched to any gene: 5. Germline values: CDR1 SNHLY, CDR2 FYNNEI. The CDR3 DNA follows: TGTGCCAGCAACCGGGACAGGGGCGATGAGCAGTTCTTC. Residues: CASNRDRGDEQFF. The variable domain in full, completed from reference TRBV2 and TRBJ2-1, reads EPEVTQTPSHQVTQMGQEVILRCVPISNHLYFYWYRQILGQKVEFLVSFYNNEISEKSEIFDDQFSVERPDGSNFTLKIRSTKLEDSAMYFCASNRDRGDEQFFGPGTRLTVL.

The chain recombines TRBV6-5 with TRBJ1-1, with D perhaps TRBD1 (6 bases). The CDR3 covers 13 residues. Trimming shortened V by 4 bases and J by 5 bases, and 11 bases separated the two germline ends. Germline CDR1 MNHEY, CDR2 SVGAGI. The chain's CDR3 is CASSLTGRTEAFF. In nucleotides, the CDR3 is TGTGCCAGCAGTTTAACAGGGCGGACTGAAGCTTTCTTT.

The V and J genes are TRBV4-2 and TRBJ1-4; tentatively, D is TRBD1 (5 bases). This CDR3 spans 16 amino acids. Deletions cut 1 base from V and 5 bases from J, with 14 bases between. Germline V lookup: CDR1 LGHNA, CDR2 YNFKEQ. Here the CDR3 reads CASSQGGGTANEKLFF. The CDR3 nucleotides read TGTGCCAGCAGCCAAGGCGGCGGGACGGCGAATGAAAAACTGTTTTTT.